This TCR beta chain is from a study of shared clonotypes between healthy human individuals. The healthy adult donors were HIV-negative and reported no recent acute infections or vaccinations. The genomic DNA of each subset was split evenly across several immunoSEQ plates. Around 310 ng DNA, 30,000 or so T cell genomes, went into unsorted PBMC replicate PCRs. Original data processing: ImmunoSEQ output lacked quality scores and full-length reads, limiting matched filtering. The assay was immunoSEQ multiplex PCR, and TCRdb's table has in-frame clones only and misses some. V and J calls and clone size are those listed in that table; D and trimming were worked out from the DNA. The table lists 450,000 to 500,000 clones, 78% of them singletons. The sample holds a few counts of this clone. Specimen: PBMCs. This TCR was sampled from a woman in her thirties or forties in good health. Some clones in this sample may be carry-over from other donors' samples.

The CDR3 is CASSLAHQRDRAGQPQHF. Here the CDR3 DNA reads TGTGCCAGCAGCTTAGCTCACCAAAGGGACAGGGCCGGGCAGCCCCAGCATTTT. The gene calls are TRBV11-3 and TRBJ1-5; TRBD1 aligns across 9 bases. With 1 base clipped from V and 7 bases from J, the junction kept 14 bases outside the gene matches. CDR3 size: 18 residues. Germline V gene lookup returns CDR1 SGHNT and CDR2 YENEEA.